One and the same sample provided the 9 T cell receptor beta chains below, sequenced in a study of technical replicates of blood from a handful of donors. Sequencing used immunoSEQ multiplex PCR; TCRdb keeps in-frame clones, though not all of them. The sample has about 73,000 clones, 93% seen once. Sequenced input: T cells isolated from PBMCs. The receptors come from a human donor in good health.

This chain joins TRBV6-6 and TRBJ2-2; tentative D call: TRBD2 (6 bases). The CDR3 sequence is 15 residues long. Trimming took 5 bases from V and 2 from J, leaving 12 bases between them. Germline CDR1 MNHNY, CDR2 SVGAGI (reference sequence). Here the CDR3 reads CASSTTGANTGELFF. DNA for the CDR3: TGTGCCAGCAGTACGACGGGAGCTAACACCGGGGAGCTGTTTTTT.

The chain recombines TRBV4-2 with TRBJ2-1, with D possibly TRBD2 on 6 matching bases. Trimming stripped 7 bases from V and 10 bases from J, with 17 bases between. The CDR3 loop spans 13 amino acids. CDR1 and CDR2 from the germline V gene are LGHNA and YNFKEQ. This chain's CDR3 is CASTFGSGSEQFF. DNA for the CDR3: TGTGCCAGCACCTTTGGTTCCGGGAGCGAGCAGTTCTTC.

The table lists this clone with a count of one. This chain joins TRBV5-5 and TRBJ2-7, with D possibly matching TRBD2 (5 bases). CDR1 is SGHKS and CDR2 is YYEKEE in the germline V gene (reference sequence). The CDR3 runs to 15 residues. V was pared by 2 bases and J by 6 bases, with 18 bases between. CDR3 in amino acids: CASSLQFLGAAEQYF. The CDR3 DNA sequence: TGTGCCAGCAGCTTACAGTTCCTTGGAGCGGCCGAGCAGTACTTC.

This chain connects TRBV11-2 to TRBJ2-1, with 10 bases aligning to TRBD2. Trimming at V came to 7 bases and at J to 15 bases, leaving 12 bases not matched to a gene. This CDR3 has 13 amino acids. Germline CDR1 SGHAT, CDR2 FQNNGV. CDR3 protein: CASTGASGGYRFF. Written as DNA, the CDR3 is TGTGCCAGCACAGGGGCTAGCGGGGGCTACCGGTTCTTC.

The gene calls are TRBV5-1 and TRBJ2-2, with D possibly matching TRBD1 (6 bases). V lost 3 bases and J lost 5, with 14 bases in between. Germline loops: CDR1 SGHRS, CDR2 YFSETQ. CDR3 size: 15 residues. DNA of the CDR3: TGCGCCAGCAGCTCCAGGGGCGAGGGGACCGGGGAGCTGTTTTTT. Protein sequence: CASSSRGEGTGELFF.

This clone was seen more than once but under ten times. The CDR3 sequence: CASSLQGGRGSNQPQHF. Here the CDR3 DNA reads TGTGCCAGCAGTTTACAAGGGGGCAGGGGTAGCAATCAGCCCCAGCATTTT. The chain links TRBV27 to TRBJ1-5; TRBD1 matches 7 bases. Per germline, CDR1 MNHEY and CDR2 SMNVEV (reference sequence). CDR3 length: 17 residues. Trimming at V came to 2 bases and at J to 0 bases, leaving 7 bases not matched to a gene.

This chain links TRBV6-6 with TRBJ1-3; D perhaps matches TRBD1 (6 bases). The CDR3 length is 15 residues. CDR1 and CDR2 (germline): MNHNY, SVGAGI (reference sequence). V dropped 6 bases and J dropped 0 bases, with 12 bases sitting between them. CDR3 sequence: CASSNDRISGNTIYF. The CDR3 nucleotides are TGTGCCAGCAGCAACGACAGGATCTCTGGAAACACCATATATTTT.

The chain combines TRBV28 with TRBJ1-2; D not resolved. V was shortened by 3 bases and J by 3 bases, with 11 bases between the two germline ends. This CDR3 is built from 14 residues. Germline V CDR1 and CDR2: MDHEN, SYDVKM. The CDR3 protein is CASSLDGRDYGYTF. CDR3 DNA sequence: TGTGCCAGCAGTTTGGACGGGAGGGACTATGGCTACACCTTC.

This chain connects TRBV7-2 to TRBJ2-1, with TRBD2 matching over 13 bases. The V segment lost 4 bases and the J segment 7 bases; nucleotides outside the gene matches: 4. This CDR3 has 15 amino acids. Germline lookup yields CDR1 SGHTA and CDR2 FQGNSA. The CDR3: CASSSGLAGVNEQFF. CDR3 nucleotides: TGTGCCAGCAGCTCCGGACTAGCGGGAGTAAATGAGCAGTTCTTC.